This TCR beta chain originates from a study of blood T cell repertoires in COVID-19. Study overall: The samples span acute and convalescent COVID-19 from the United States, Italy and Spain.

Germline V lookup: CDR1 MNHEY, CDR2 SMNVEV (reference sequence). Germline trimming cut 6 bases from V and 0 bases from J; bases unmatched to any gene: 19. The CDR3 sequence is 19 residues long. Per the original data handling: Reference gene primers were amplified, and this amplification served to estimate nucleated cell counts. Some clones are missing from TCRdb's copy, which holds only in-frame ones; the method was immunoSEQ multiplex PCR. That table is the source of V, J and clone size, and D and trimming were worked out from the DNA. The sample carries over 110,000 clones, about 87% recorded once.

This TCR came from a human donor in a cohort sampled during active COVID-19. The sample consisted of peripheral blood. This sequence joins TRBV27 and TRBJ2-7; TRBD2 matches at 8 bases. CDR3 protein: CASSQNPWTSRKGSYEQYF. The CDR3 region has the DNA TGTGCCAGCAGCCAAAACCCATGGACTAGCCGAAAAGGCTCCTACGAGCAGTACTTC.